This T cell receptor (beta chain) was sequenced during a study of blood T cell repertoires in COVID-19. The CDR3 totals 15 residues. CDR1 MRHNA and CDR2 SNTAGT come from the germline V gene. Trimming took 2 bases from V and 6 from J; bases not matched to a gene: 6. Measured with immunoSEQ multiplex PCR; TCRdb has only the in-frame clones, and not every one. The sample contains tens of thousands of clones, 70% to 90% of which appear only once. The V and J genes are TRBV6-4 and TRBJ2-3, with 9 bases that match TRBD2. The specimen sequenced was peripheral blood. The receptor's source is a woman of 80 years or more with COVID-19, enrolled during active disease. CDR3 in amino acids: CASSDERGAWDTQYF. CDR3 DNA sequence: TGTGCCAGCAGTGACGAGCGGGGGGCCTGGGATACGCAGTATTTT.